This entry lists 9 T cell receptor beta chains sequenced from one sample in a study of blood T cells in healthy people across ages. Alongside a J-beta primer mix, a sample-barcoded 5' primer served in a second PCR lasting 7 to 11 cycles. In TCRdb, the 5' RACE reads were re-called with MiXCR into one record per CDR3 protein. The data show about 760,000 distinct CDR3 sequences, more than 55% seen once. The sample comprised blood. The receptors derive from a man aged 35-49 years in good health.

The chain links TRBV24-1 to TRBJ2-3; D might be TRBD2 (5 bases). Germline CDR1 KGHDR, CDR2 SFDVKD. The V end lost 0 bases, the J end lost 4 bases, and 10 bases lay between the germline ends. The CDR3 loop spans 15 amino acids. In DNA, the CDR3 is TGTGCCACCAGTGATTTGTCACGGGAAGCAGATACGCAGTATTTT. Translating gives CATSDLSREADTQYF.

The chain combines TRBV6-5 with TRBJ1-4; TRBD1 might be the D (5 bases). This CDR3 contains 14 residues. V was clipped by 4 bases and J by 5 bases, with 11 bases between them. Germline values: CDR1 MNHEY, CDR2 SVGAGI. DNA of the CDR3: TGTGCCAGCAGTTCGGACATTTGGAATGAAAAACTGTTTTTT. It is translated as CASSSDIWNEKLFF.

This clonotype was counted a single time. This rearrangement joins TRBV20-1 to TRBJ2-3, with 8 bases fitting TRBD2. CDR1 and CDR2 from the germline V gene are DFQATT and SNEGSKA (reference sequence). CDR3 length: 19 amino acids. The V gene end was trimmed by 6 bases and the J gene end by 4 bases; junction bases not matched to a gene: 24. CDR3 sequence reads: CSASRPLGGGRLVPDTQYF. The CDR3 coding sequence is TGCAGTGCAAGTCGCCCCCTCGGTGGCGGGAGGTTGGTGCCAGATACGCAGTATTTT.

The V gene is TRBV5-1, the J gene TRBJ1-2, with 8 bases fitting TRBD1. There are 15 residues in the CDR3. The V gene's germline CDR1 is SGHRS and CDR2 YFSETQ. Losses at the gene ends were 0 bases for V and 4 bases for J; bases not matched to a gene: 5. The CDR3 is CASSLDGQGIYGYTF. For the CDR3, the DNA is TGCGCCAGCAGCTTGGACGGACAGGGAATCTATGGCTACACCTTC.

Ten or more counts support this clonotype. The V and J genes are TRBV5-6 and TRBJ1-6; no clear D gene. Trimming pared 0 bases from V and 9 bases from J, leaving 10 bases between. The germline CDR1 and CDR2 sequences are SGHDT and YYEEEE. The CDR3 contains 14 residues. This CDR3 is CASSLEISSSPLHF. The DNA for the CDR3 is TGTGCCAGCAGCTTGGAGATATCTAGTTCACCCCTCCACTTT.

The chain combines TRBV12-3 or TRBV12-4 with TRBJ2-3; D is unresolved. The CDR3 totals 12 residues. Trimming pared 6 bases from V and 6 bases from J, leaving 10 bases between. CDR3 residues: CASRPPGDTQYF. CDR3 nucleotide sequence: TGTGCCAGCAGGCCTCCGGGCGATACGCAGTATTTT.

This clonotype was counted between two and nine times. The rearrangement joins TRBV27 to TRBJ2-1, with TRBD2 matching over 11 bases. The ends lost 0 bases at V and 11 bases at J; junction bases unmatched: 6. The CDR3 loop spans 15 amino acids. Germline loops: CDR1 MNHEY, CDR2 SMNVEV (reference sequence). CDR3 in amino acids: CASSLSPGLAEKQFF. The CDR3 coding sequence is TGTGCCAGCAGTTTATCCCCGGGACTAGCGGAAAAGCAGTTCTTC.

CDR3 region: CASSLGAGRDYEQYF. CDR3 nucleotide sequence: TGTGCCAGCAGCCTGGGAGCGGGACGGGACTACGAGCAGTACTTC. This rearrangement joins TRBV7-8 to TRBJ2-7; 7 bases line up with TRBD2. There are 15 residues in the CDR3. V was pared by 5 bases and J by 3 bases, with 10 bases of the junction left unmatched. The germline V gene has CDR1 SGHVS and CDR2 FQNEAQ.

J is TRBJ1-1 and V is TRBV7-2; D is unclear. Per germline, CDR1 SGHTA and CDR2 FQGNSA. The CDR3 has 14 residues. The germline V and J ends were trimmed by 0 bases and 5 bases, with 10 bases remaining between them. The CDR3 DNA is TGTGCCAGCAGCTTAGCGTCCAGGATGACTGAAGCTTTCTTT. Protein product: CASSLASRMTEAFF. The full variable domain, its missing parts supplied by reference TRBV7-2 and TRBJ1-1, is GAGVSQSPSNKVTEKGKDVELRCDPISGHTALYWYRQSLGQGLEFLIYFQGNSAPDKSGLPSDRFSAERTGGSVSTLTIQRTQQEDSAVYLCASSLASRMTEAFFGQGTRLTVV.